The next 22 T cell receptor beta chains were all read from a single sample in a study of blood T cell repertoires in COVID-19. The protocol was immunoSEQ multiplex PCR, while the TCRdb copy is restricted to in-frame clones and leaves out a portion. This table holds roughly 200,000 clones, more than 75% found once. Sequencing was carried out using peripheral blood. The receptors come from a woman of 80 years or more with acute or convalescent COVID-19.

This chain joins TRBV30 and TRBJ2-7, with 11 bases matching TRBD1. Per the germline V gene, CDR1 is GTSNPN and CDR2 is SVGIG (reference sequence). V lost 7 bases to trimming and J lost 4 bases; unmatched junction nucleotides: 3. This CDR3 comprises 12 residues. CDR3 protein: CAFGQGAYEQYF. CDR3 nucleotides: TGTGCCTTCGGACAGGGGGCGTACGAGCAGTACTTC.

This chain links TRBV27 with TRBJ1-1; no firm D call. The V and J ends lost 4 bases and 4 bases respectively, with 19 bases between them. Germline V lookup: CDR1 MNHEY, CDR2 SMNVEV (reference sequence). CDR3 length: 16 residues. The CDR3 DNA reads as TGTGCCAGCAGTTCCCGACGGACCTTTGAGGGCACTGAAGCTTTCTTT. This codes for CASSSRRTFEGTEAFF.

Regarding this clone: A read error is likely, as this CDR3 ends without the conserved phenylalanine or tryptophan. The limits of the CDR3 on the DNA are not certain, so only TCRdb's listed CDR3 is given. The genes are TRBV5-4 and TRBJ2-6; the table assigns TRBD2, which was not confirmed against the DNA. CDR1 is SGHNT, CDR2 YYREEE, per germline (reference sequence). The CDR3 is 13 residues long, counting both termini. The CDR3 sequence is CASSLEAGGRLVS.

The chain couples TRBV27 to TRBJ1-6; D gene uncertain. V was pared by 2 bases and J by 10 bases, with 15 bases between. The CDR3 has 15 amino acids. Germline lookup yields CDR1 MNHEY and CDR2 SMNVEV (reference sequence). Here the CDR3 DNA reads TGTGCCAGCAGTTTAAATCCGGGGATCGGGTCACCCCTCCACTTT. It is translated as CASSLNPGIGSPLHF.

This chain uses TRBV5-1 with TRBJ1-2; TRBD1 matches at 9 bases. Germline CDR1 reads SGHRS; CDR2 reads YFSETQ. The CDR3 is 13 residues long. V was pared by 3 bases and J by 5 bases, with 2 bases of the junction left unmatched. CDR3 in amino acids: CASSYGQGYGYTF. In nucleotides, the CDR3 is TGCGCCAGCAGCTATGGACAGGGGTATGGCTACACCTTC.

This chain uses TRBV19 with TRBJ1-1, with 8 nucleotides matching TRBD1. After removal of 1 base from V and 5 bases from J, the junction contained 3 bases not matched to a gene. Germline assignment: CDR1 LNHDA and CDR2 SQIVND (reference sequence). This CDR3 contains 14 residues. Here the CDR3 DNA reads TGTGCCAGTAGTATAGGGGACAGGAGAACTGAAGCTTTCTTT. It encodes CASSIGDRRTEAFF.

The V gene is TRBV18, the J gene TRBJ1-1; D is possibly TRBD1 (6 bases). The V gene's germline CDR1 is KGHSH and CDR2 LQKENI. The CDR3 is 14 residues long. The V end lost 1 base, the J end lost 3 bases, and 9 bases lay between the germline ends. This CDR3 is CASSPRDTYTEAFF. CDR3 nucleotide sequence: TGTGCCAGCTCACCACGGGACACTTACACTGAAGCTTTCTTT.

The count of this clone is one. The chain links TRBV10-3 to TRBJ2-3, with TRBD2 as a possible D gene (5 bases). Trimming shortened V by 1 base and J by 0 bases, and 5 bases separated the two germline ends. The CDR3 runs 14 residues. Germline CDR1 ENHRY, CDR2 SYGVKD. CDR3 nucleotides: TGTGCCATCAGTGAGTGGACTAGCACAGATACGCAGTATTTT. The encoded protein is CAISEWTSTDTQYF.

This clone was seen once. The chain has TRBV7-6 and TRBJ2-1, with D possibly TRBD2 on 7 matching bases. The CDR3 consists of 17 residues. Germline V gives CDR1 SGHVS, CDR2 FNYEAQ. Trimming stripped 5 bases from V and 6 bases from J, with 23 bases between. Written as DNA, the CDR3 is TGTGCCAGCAGCAAAGACAGGAACAGCGGGACGAGCAATGAGCAGTTCTTC. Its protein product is CASSKDRNSGTSNEQFF.

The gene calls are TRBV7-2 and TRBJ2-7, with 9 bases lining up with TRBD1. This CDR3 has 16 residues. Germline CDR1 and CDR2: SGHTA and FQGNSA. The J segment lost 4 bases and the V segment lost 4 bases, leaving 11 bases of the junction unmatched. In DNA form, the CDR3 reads TGTGCCAGCAGCTCTGGTTTCGGACAGGGGAGGTACGAGCAGTACTTC. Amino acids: CASSSGFGQGRYEQYF.

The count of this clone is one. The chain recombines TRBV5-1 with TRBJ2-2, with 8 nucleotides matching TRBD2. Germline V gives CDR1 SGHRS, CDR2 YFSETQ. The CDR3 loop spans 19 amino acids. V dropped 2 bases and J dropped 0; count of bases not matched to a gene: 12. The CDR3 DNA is TGCGCCAGCAGCTTCTCAGGGTTCACTAGCGGCGCGAACACCGGGGAGCTGTTTTTT. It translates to CASSFSGFTSGANTGELFF.

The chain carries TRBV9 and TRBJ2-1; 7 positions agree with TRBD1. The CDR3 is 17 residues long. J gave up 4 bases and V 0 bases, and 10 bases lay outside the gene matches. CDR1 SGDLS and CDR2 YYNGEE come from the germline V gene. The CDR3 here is CASSVAQPGQSYNEQFF. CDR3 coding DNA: TGTGCCAGCAGCGTAGCTCAGCCGGGACAGAGTTACAATGAGCAGTTCTTC.

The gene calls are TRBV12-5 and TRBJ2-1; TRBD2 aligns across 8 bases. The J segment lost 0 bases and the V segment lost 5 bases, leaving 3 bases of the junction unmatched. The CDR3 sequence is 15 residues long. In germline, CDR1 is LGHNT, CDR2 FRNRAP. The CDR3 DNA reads TGTGCTAGTGGTCCTAGCGGGTACTCCTACAATGAGCAGTTCTTC. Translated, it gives CASGPSGYSYNEQFF.

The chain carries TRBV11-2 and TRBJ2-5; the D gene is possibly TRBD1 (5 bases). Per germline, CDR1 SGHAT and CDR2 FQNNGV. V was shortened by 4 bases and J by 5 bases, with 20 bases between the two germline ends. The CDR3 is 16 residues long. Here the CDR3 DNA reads TGTGCCAGCAGCTCCAACAGACTTCTTAAGGGGGAGACCCAGTACTTC. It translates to CASSSNRLLKGETQYF.

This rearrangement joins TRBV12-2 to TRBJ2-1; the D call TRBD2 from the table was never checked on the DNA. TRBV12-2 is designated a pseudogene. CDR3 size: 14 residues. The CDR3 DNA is TGTGCAGCAGAGGGACTACATAGTTACAATGAGCAGTTCTTC. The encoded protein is CAAEGLHSYNEQFF.

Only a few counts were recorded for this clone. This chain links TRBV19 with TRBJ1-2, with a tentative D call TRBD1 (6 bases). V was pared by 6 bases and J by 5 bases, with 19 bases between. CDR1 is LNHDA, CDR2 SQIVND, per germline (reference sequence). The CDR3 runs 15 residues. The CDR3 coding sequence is TGTGCCAGTAGAAGAGACGGACAGCATCCTTATGGCTACACCTTC. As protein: CASRRDGQHPYGYTF.

The CDR3 loop reads CASSDRWLYTEAFF. The CDR3 coding sequence is TGTGCCAGCAGTGATAGATGGTTGTACACTGAAGCTTTCTTT. The J gene is TRBJ1-1, the V gene TRBV6-1; no definite D call. This CDR3 is built from 14 residues. V lost 3 bases and J lost 3, with 11 bases in between. Germline CDR1 MNHNS, CDR2 SASEGT.

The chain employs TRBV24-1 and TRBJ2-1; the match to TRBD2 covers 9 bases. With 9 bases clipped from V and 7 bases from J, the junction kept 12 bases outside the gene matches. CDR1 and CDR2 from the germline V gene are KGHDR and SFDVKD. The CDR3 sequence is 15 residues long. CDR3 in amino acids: CATSSAGGPENEQFF. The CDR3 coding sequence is TGTGCCACCTCGAGTGCGGGAGGGCCAGAAAATGAGCAGTTCTTC.

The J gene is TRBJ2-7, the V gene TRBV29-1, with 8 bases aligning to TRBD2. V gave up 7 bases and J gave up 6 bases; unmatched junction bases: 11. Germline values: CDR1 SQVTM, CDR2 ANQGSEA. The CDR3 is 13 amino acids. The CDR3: CSAGGTRNSEQYF. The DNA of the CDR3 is TGCAGCGCCGGGGGGACTAGAAATTCCGAGCAGTACTTC.

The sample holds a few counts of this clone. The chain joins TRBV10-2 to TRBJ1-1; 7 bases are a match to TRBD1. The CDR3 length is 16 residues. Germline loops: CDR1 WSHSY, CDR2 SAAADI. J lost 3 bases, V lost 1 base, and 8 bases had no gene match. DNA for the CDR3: TGCGCCAGCAGTGAGTGGGGCAGGGGGTCGGACACTGAAGCTTTCTTT. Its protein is CASSEWGRGSDTEAFF.

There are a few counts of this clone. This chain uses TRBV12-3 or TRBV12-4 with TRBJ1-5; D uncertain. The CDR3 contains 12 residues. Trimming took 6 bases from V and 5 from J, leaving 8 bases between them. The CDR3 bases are TGTGCCAGCAGCTGGGGAGATCAGCCCCAGCATTTT. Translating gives CASSWGDQPQHF.

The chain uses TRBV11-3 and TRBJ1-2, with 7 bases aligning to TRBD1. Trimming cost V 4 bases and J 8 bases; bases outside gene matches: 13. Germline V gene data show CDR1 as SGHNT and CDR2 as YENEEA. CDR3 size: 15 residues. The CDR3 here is CASSSTGTEPLGYTF. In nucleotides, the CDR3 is TGTGCCAGCAGCTCAACCGGGACAGAACCTCTAGGCTACACCTTC.